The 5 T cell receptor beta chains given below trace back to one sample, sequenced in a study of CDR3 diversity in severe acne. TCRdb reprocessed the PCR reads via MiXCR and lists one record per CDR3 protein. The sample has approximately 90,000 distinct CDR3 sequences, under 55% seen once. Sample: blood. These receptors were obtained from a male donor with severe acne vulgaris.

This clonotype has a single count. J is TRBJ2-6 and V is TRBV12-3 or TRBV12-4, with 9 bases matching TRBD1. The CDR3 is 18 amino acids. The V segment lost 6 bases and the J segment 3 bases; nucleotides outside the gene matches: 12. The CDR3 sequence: CASRPDRGVTFGANVLTF. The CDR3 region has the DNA TGTGCCAGCAGACCAGACAGGGGGGTAACATTTGGGGCCAACGTCCTGACTTTC.

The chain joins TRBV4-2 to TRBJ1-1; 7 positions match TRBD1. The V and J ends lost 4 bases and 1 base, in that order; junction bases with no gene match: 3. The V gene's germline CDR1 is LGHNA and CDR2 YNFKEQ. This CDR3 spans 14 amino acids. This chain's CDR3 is CASSLGTENTEAFF. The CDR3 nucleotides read TGTGCCAGCAGCCTCGGGACAGAGAACACTGAAGCTTTCTTT.

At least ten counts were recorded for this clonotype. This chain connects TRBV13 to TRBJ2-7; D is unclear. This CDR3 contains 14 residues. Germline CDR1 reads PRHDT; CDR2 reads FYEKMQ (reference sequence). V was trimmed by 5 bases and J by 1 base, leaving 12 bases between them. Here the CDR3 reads CASSKPGGSYEQYF. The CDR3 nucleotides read TGTGCCAGCAGCAAGCCGGGTGGGTCCTACGAGCAGTACTTC.

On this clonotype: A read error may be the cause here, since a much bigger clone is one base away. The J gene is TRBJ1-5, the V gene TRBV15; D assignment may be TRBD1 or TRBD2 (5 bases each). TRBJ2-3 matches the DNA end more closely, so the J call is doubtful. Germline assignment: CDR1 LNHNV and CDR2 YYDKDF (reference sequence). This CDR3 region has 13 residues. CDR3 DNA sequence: TGTGCCACGCAACGGGGCAGCAATCAGCCCCAGTATTTT. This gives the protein CATQRGSNQPQYF.

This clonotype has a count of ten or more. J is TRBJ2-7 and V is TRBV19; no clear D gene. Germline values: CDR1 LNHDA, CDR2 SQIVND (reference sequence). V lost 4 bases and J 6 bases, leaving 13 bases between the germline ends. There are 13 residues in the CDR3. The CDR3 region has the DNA TGTGCCAGTAGTAGCACCGGTACGGGCGAGCAGTACTTC. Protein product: CASSSTGTGEQYF. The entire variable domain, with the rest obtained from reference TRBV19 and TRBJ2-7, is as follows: DGGITQSPKYLFRKEGQNVTLSCEQNLNHDAMYWYRQDPGQGLRLIYYSQIVNDFQKGDIAEGYSVSREKKESFPLTVTSAQKNPTAFYLCASSSTGTGEQYFGPGTRLTVT.